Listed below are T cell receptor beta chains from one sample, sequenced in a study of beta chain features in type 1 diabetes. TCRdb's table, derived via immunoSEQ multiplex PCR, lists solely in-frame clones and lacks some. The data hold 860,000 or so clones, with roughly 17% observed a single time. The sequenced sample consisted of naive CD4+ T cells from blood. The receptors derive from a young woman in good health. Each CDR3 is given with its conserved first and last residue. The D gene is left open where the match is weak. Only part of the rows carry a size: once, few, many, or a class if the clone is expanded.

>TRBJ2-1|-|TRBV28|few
CASSLAGAGGNNEQFF
TGTGCCAGCAGTTTGGCGGGCGCTGGCGGTAACAATGAGCAGTTCTTC
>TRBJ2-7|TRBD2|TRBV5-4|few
CASSTGTRYEQYF
TGTGCCAGCAGCACCGGGACTAGATACGAGCAGTACTTC
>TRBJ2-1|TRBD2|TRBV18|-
CASSPGLADYNEQFF
TGTGCCAGCTCACCGGGACTAGCGGATTACAATGAGCAGTTCTTC
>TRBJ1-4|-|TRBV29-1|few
CSTQKEEKLFF
TGCAGCACACAAAAAGAGGAAAAACTGTTTTTT
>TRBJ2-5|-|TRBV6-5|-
CASSFSGETQYF
TGTGCCAGCAGCTTCAGCGGGGAGACCCAGTACTTC
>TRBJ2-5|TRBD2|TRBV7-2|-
CASSLWPGGSETQYF
TGTGCCAGCAGCTTATGGCCGGGAGGGTCAGAGACCCAGTACTTC
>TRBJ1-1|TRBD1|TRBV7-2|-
CASSLQGGGNTEAFF
TGTGCCAGCAGCTTACAGGGGGGCGGGAACACTGAAGCTTTCTTT
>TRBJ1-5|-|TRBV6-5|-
CASSYSSGPGEAQHF
TGTGCCAGCAGTTACTCGAGCGGCCCAGGGGAGGCCCAGCATTTT
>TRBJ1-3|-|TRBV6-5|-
CASSRGGDSGNTIYF
TGTGCCAGCAGTCGGGGGGGGGACTCTGGAAACACCATATATTTT
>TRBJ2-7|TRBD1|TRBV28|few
CASSFAGQGSYEQYF
TGTGCCAGCAGCTTCGCGGGACAGGGATCCTACGAGCAGTACTTC
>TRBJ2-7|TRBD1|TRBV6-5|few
CASRVTGGREQYF
TGTGCCAGCAGAGTGACAGGGGGGAGGGAGCAGTACTTC